The present entry profiles one TCR beta chain with its context. Its specificity is unknown. V lost 1 base, J lost 0 bases, and 11 bases lay in between. Germline CDR1 and CDR2: SGHDT and YYEEEE. The CDR3 covers 16 residues. Sequencing targeted expressed TCRB transcripts, as all isolated RNA had been reverse transcribed. Measured with immunoSEQ multiplex PCR; TCRdb has only the in-frame clones, and not every one. The sample lists about 700,000 clones, about an eighth occurring once. CD4+ naive, central memory, regulatory and stem cell-like memory subsets were isolated by sorting on CD45RO/CCR7/CD25/CD127/CD95/CD27. This specimen belongs to a study of beta chain features in type 1 diabetes. Study-wide results and caveats: Naive, central memory and Treg TCRB repertoires appeared more alike in patients than in healthy donors. In patients and controls equally, PCR might favor templates that are shorter. There was a moderate but significant shortening of TCRB CDR3s in all four CD4+ subsets of Type 1 diabetes patients.

This chain uses TRBV5-6 with TRBJ1-5; D uncertain. This clonotype was obtained from a man younger than 30 with type 1 diabetes. Input material: naive CD4+ T cells from blood. The CDR3 reads CASSLWRQLSNQPQHF. The CDR3 DNA reads as TGTGCCAGCAGCTTGTGGCGGCAGCTTAGCAATCAGCCCCAGCATTTT.